Below, 14 T cell receptor beta chains from the same sample are listed, as sequenced in a study of beta chain features in type 1 diabetes. Of the isolated RNA, all was reverse transcribed, and so the sequenced material was expressed TCRB transcripts. The assay was immunoSEQ multiplex PCR, and TCRdb's table has in-frame clones only and misses some. Here the sample spans 60,000 to 75,000 clones, around 63% being singletons. Sequenced material: Tregs from blood. The receptor source for this set is a woman aged 18-29 years in good health.

The CDR3 loop is CASSVQTGANVLTF. In DNA form, the CDR3 reads TGCGCCAGCAGCGTCCAGACTGGGGCCAACGTCCTGACTTTC. The genes are TRBV5-1 and TRBJ2-6, with D unclear. V lost 4 bases, J lost 2 bases, and 7 bases lay in between. There are 14 residues in the CDR3. Germline V gene sequence: CDR1 SGHRS, CDR2 YFSETQ.

A few counts support this clone. The chain has TRBV7-9 and TRBJ2-1, with D maybe TRBD1 (7 bases). The germline V and J ends were trimmed by 5 bases and 5 bases, with 19 bases remaining between them. This CDR3 region has 16 residues. Per germline, CDR1 SEHNR and CDR2 FQNEAQ (reference sequence). The CDR3 protein is CASSGRGDSSNNEQFF. DNA of the CDR3: TGTGCCAGCAGCGGAAGGGGGGACAGCTCGAACAATGAGCAGTTCTTC.

The rearrangement joins TRBV5-1 to TRBJ2-1; the D is unclear. Germline V gives CDR1 SGHRS, CDR2 YFSETQ. The V end was cut by 6 bases, the J end by 9 bases, with 13 bases between. This CDR3 is 12 amino acids long. The CDR3 DNA sequence: TGCGCCAGCATGGTCCCCCCCAGTGAGCAGTTCTTC. It yields the protein CASMVPPSEQFF.

This chain joins TRBV4-3 and TRBJ1-1; 7 bases fit TRBD1. The ends lost 4 bases at V and 1 base at J; junction bases unmatched: 3. The CDR3 totals 14 residues. Germline CDR1 LGHNA, CDR2 YSLEER. Written as DNA, the CDR3 is TGCGCCAGCAGCCCCCAGGGGGGGAACACTGAAGCTTTCTTT. It translates to CASSPQGGNTEAFF.

The chain combines TRBV5-1 with TRBJ2-3; D ambiguous. This CDR3 spans 17 amino acids. CDR1 SGHRS and CDR2 YFSETQ come from the germline V gene. V shed 0 bases and J shed 0 bases, with 14 bases lying between them. CDR3 region: CASSLGILLPSTDTQYF. The CDR3 region has the DNA TGCGCCAGCAGCTTGGGTATCCTTCTACCTAGCACAGATACGCAGTATTTT.

The chain links TRBV10-3 to TRBJ1-1; possibly TRBD1 for D (6 bases). With 0 bases removed from V and 6 bases from J, the gap between germline ends came to 11 bases. The CDR3 extends over 14 amino acids. CDR1 and CDR2 from the germline V gene are ENHRY and SYGVKD. The DNA for the CDR3 is TGTGCCATCAGTGAGTCGAGGGGGAGCGCTGAAGCTTTCTTT. It yields the protein CAISESRGSAEAFF.

This clone was seen just once. The genes are TRBV11-2 and TRBJ2-1, with TRBD2 as a possible D gene (6 bases). Trimming removed 5 bases at V and 6 bases at J, with 11 bases between. The CDR3 extends over 13 amino acids. Germline assignment: CDR1 SGHAT and CDR2 FQNNGV. CDR3 DNA: TGTGCCAGCAGCCTGGGACTCCTCAATGAGCAGTTCTTC. Translated: CASSLGLLNEQFF.

This chain connects TRBV13 to TRBJ1-1, with a possible D match to TRBD1 (5 bases). Trimming took 5 bases from V and 7 from J, leaving 23 bases between them. There are 16 residues in the CDR3. Germline V lookup: CDR1 PRHDT, CDR2 FYEKMQ (reference sequence). The CDR3 reads CASSPSGGVFLHEAFF. In DNA form, the CDR3 reads TGTGCCAGCAGCCCCTCCGGGGGAGTCTTCCTCCATGAAGCTTTCTTT.

V and J are TRBV9 and TRBJ2-2, with 7 bases matching TRBD1. CDR1 and CDR2 (germline): SGDLS, YYNGEE. The CDR3 runs to 17 residues. The trim removed 0 bases at V and 3 bases at J, leaving 8 bases unmatched. In DNA, the CDR3 is TGTGCCAGCAGCGTAGCCCGACAGGGAATAGACACCGGGGAGCTGTTTTTT. It encodes CASSVARQGIDTGELFF.

J is TRBJ2-2 and V is TRBV4-1; TRBD2 aligns across 7 bases. V lost 4 bases, J lost 5 bases, and 13 bases stayed unmatched. The V gene's germline CDR1 is MGHRA and CDR2 YSYEKL. The CDR3 totals 17 residues. The CDR3, as DNA: TGCGCCAGCAGCCTACGTCGGGCGGGAGATCTGACCGGGGAGCTGTTTTTT. Translating it yields CASSLRRAGDLTGELFF.

The chain employs TRBV5-1 and TRBJ1-2; a possible D gene is TRBD1 (5 bases). V was clipped by 4 bases and J by 4 bases, with 14 bases between them. CDR1 and CDR2 from the germline V gene are SGHRS and YFSETQ. This CDR3 comprises 14 residues. The CDR3 reads CASSQVGQGYGYTF. The CDR3 DNA follows: TGCGCCAGCAGCCAGGTCGGGCAGGGCTATGGCTACACCTTC.

The V call is TRBV5-1, the J call TRBJ1-2, with 8 bases lining up with TRBD1. The germline V gene has CDR1 SGHRS and CDR2 YFSETQ. The V segment lost 0 bases and the J segment 8 bases; nucleotides outside the gene matches: 6. This CDR3 region has 14 residues. CDR3 DNA: TGCGCCAGCAGCTTGGCTTTGACAGGGGAGGGCTACACCTTC. Its protein product is CASSLALTGEGYTF.

This clone turned up a few times. Written as DNA, the CDR3 is TGTGCCAGCAGAGACAGGGGGCTGGTCACTGAAGCTTTCTTT. Its protein product is CASRDRGLVTEAFF. This chain links TRBV6-1 with TRBJ1-1, with 10 bases fitting TRBD1. Per germline, CDR1 MNHNS and CDR2 SASEGT. This CDR3 is 14 amino acids long. V was clipped by 6 bases and J by 4 bases; unmatched bases: 5.

The chain has TRBV7-2 and TRBJ2-1; D gene uncertain. V lost 7 bases and J lost 6, with 16 bases in between. CDR3 length equals 14 residues. Per germline, CDR1 SGHTA and CDR2 FQGNSA. The CDR3 loop reads CASTLGHPLNEQFF. CDR3 in DNA: TGTGCCAGCACCCTGGGCCACCCTCTCAATGAGCAGTTCTTC.